This entry is about one TCR beta chain. The antigen is not known. The data stem from a study of multiple sclerosis patients with progressive multifocal leukoencephalopathy. Study conclusions and caveats: Expanded clones at PML onset predated and persisted through natalizumab therapy.

Time point: around eleven months of natalizumab therapy. Repertoires were generated with immunoSEQ multiplex PCR, while TCRdb's copy carries only in-frame clones and drops some. The table has more than 20,000 clones, less than 95% seen once. CDR1 and CDR2 (germline): LNHDA, SQIVND (reference sequence). This CDR3 contains 18 residues. Trimming took 0 bases from V and 11 from J; bases not matched to a gene: 14. This sample comprised PBMCs, obtained from a patient treated with natalizumab. The gene calls are TRBV19 and TRBJ2-5; 14 bases align to TRBD2. The sequence came from a man under 40 with multiple sclerosis. The CDR3 sequence: CASSIDLSGTSGRSEQYF. CDR3 bases: TGTGCCAGTAGTATAGATCTATCGGGGACTAGCGGGAGAAGTGAGCAGTACTTC.